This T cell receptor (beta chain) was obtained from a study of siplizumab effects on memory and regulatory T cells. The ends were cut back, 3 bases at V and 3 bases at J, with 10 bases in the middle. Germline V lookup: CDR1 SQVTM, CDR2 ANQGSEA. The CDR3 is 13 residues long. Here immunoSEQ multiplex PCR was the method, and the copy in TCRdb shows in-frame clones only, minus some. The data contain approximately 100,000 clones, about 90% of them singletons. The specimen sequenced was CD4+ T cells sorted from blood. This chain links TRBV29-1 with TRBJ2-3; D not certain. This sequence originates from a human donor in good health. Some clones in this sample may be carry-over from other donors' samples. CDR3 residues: CSVDPTKTDTQYF. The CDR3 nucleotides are TGCAGCGTTGATCCCACAAAAACAGATACGCAGTATTTT.